This T cell receptor beta chain is drawn from a study of identical twins. Via MiXCR, TCRdb re-called the 5' RACE reads, giving one row per CDR3 protein. Among some 1,700,000 distinct CDR3 sequences listed, about 32% were seen once. The V and J ends lost 4 bases and 0 bases, in that order; junction bases with no gene match: 5. From germline, CDR1 is LGHNA and CDR2 YNFKEQ. The CDR3 is 18 residues long. Sequencing was performed on cord blood. The chain is built from TRBV4-2 and TRBJ2-2, with 13 positions matching TRBD2. The receptor's source is a newborn girl in good health. The CDR3 DNA reads TGTGCCAGCAGCCTACGGACTAGCGGGGGCCCGAACACCGGGGAGCTGTTTTTT. It yields the protein CASSLRTSGGPNTGELFF.